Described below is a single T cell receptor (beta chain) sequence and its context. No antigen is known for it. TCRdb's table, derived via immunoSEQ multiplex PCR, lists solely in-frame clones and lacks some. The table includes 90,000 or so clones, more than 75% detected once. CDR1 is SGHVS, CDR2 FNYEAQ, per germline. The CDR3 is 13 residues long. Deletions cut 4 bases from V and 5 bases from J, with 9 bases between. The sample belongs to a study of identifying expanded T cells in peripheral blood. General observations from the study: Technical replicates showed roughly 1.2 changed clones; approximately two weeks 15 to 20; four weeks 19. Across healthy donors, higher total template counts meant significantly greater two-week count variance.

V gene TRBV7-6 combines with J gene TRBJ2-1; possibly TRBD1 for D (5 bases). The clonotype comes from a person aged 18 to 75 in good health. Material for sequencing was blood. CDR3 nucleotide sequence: TGTGCCAGCAGCTCCGACAGAAACAATGAGCAGTTCTTC. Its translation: CASSSDRNNEQFF.